This T cell receptor (beta chain) was identified during a study of blood T cells in healthy people across ages. Study-wide background: Per every two T cells, about one barcoded beta molecule was captured by template switching.

It was with a sample-barcoded 5' primer and a J-beta primer mix that a second PCR of about 6 to 12 cycles was run. Researchers report that each sample yielded at least 3 million CDR3-containing paired-end reads. TCRdb called the 5' RACE reads again in MiXCR, with one record for every CDR3 protein. The sample consists of hundreds of thousands of distinct CDR3 sequences, approximately 30% of them appearing once. The table lists this clonotype with many counts. The ends were cut back, 0 bases at V and 6 bases at J, with 11 bases in the middle. CDR3 length equals 14 residues. Germline V gives CDR1 LNHNV, CDR2 YYDKDF (reference sequence). Each sample used at least 6 million PBMCs.

The V call is TRBV15, the J call TRBJ1-2, with no clear D. The sequence came from an elderly woman in good health. The sequencing sample was made of blood. The CDR3 region has the DNA TGTGCCACCAGCAGAGAAGCCCCCGGGGATGGCTACACCTTC. This translates into CATSREAPGDGYTF.